The clone carrying this TCR beta chain occurred once. A read error may account for a junction end that differs from germline. The sample comes from a study of lung T cells in sarcoidosis with Löfgren's syndrome. Germline values: CDR1 LNHNV, CDR2 YYDKDF (reference sequence). The CDR3 totals 16 residues. TCRdb ran MiXCR on the reads and lists one entry per CDR3 protein. This sample has 60,000 or so distinct CDR3 sequences, with 21% found just once. The sequence was collected from a human donor with sarcoidosis (Löfgren's syndrome or another form), or a control subject (not recorded which). The rearrangement uses TRBV15 and TRBJ1-6, with D unclear. Sequencing was performed on CD4+ T cells from PBMCs. The CDR3 sequence: CVTSKDRPGVGSPLHF. CDR3 DNA: TGTGTCACCAGCAAAGATCGGCCCGGCGTTGGATCACCCCTCCACTTT.